This is a list of T cell receptor beta chains from one sample in a study of cytomegalovirus exposure and HLA in healthy donors. Some clones are missing from TCRdb's copy, which holds only in-frame ones; the method was immunoSEQ multiplex PCR. The table includes roughly 160,000 clones, about two thirds detected once. The sample consisted of PBMCs. These receptors came from a woman aged 25-40 years in good health and CMV-seronegative. CDR3s include the opening cysteine and the closing phenylalanine or tryptophan. The D gene is left open where the match is weak. Expanded clones are given a class, and other clones once, few, many or no size at all.

V gene: TRBV27
J gene: TRBJ1-1
D gene: TRBD1
clone size: -
CDR3 DNA: TGTGCCAGCAGTTTAGGGGTTTGGACAGGGGCGTCTGAAGCTTTCTTT
CDR3 protein: CASSLGVWTGASEAFF

V gene: TRBV7-2
J gene: TRBJ1-4
D gene: TRBD1
clone size: -
CDR3 DNA: TGTGCCAGCAGCCAAGGGGGGGACAGGGCTAATGAAAAACTGTTTTTT
CDR3 protein: CASSQGGDRANEKLFF

V gene: TRBV27
J gene: TRBJ1-5
D gene: -
clone size: -
CDR3 DNA: TGTGCCAGCAGAGCCAGGGCAAATCAGCCCCAGCATTTT
CDR3 protein: CASRARANQPQHF

V gene: TRBV4-1
J gene: TRBJ1-5
D gene: -
clone size: -
CDR3 DNA: TGCGCCAGCAGCCAAGATGTGACAGTTAGCAATCAGCCCCAGCATTTT
CDR3 protein: CASSQDVTVSNQPQHF

V gene: TRBV6-6
J gene: TRBJ2-1
D gene: TRBD2
clone size: many
CDR3 DNA: TGTGCCAGCAGTGACCAGCGGGGGGGCTACAATGAGCAGTTCTTC
CDR3 protein: CASSDQRGGYNEQFF

V gene: TRBV7-2
J gene: TRBJ2-3
D gene: TRBD2
clone size: -
CDR3 DNA: TGTGCCAGCAGACCCGGGACTAGCTCAGATACGCAGTATTTT
CDR3 protein: CASRPGTSSDTQYF

V gene: TRBV9
J gene: TRBJ2-1
D gene: -
clone size: -
CDR3 DNA: TGTGCCAGCAGCGTATCCGGTGGAGTCGATGAGCAGTTCTTC
CDR3 protein: CASSVSGGVDEQFF

V gene: TRBV5-6
J gene: TRBJ1-1
D gene: -
clone size: -
CDR3 DNA: TGTGCCATCAGCTGGGGGGGAAGGAGCACTGAAGCTTTCTTT
CDR3 protein: CAISWGGRSTEAFF

V gene: TRBV28
J gene: TRBJ1-1
D gene: -
clone size: -
CDR3 DNA: TGTGCCATCCAGGGTCAAATGACTGAAGCTTTCTTT
CDR3 protein: CAIQGQMTEAFF

V gene: TRBV6-5
J gene: TRBJ2-7
D gene: TRBD2
clone size: few
CDR3 DNA: TGTGCCAGCCGCGGGGGAGTGAACTACGAGCAGTACTTC
CDR3 protein: CASRGGVNYEQYF

V gene: TRBV4-1
J gene: TRBJ2-4
D gene: TRBD1
clone size: few
CDR3 DNA: TGCGCCAGCAGTTGGGCGAGCAGGGGGCGAGAGGGGAACATTCAGTACTTC
CDR3 protein: CASSWASRGREGNIQYF

V gene: TRBV7-6
J gene: TRBJ2-5
D gene: TRBD2
clone size: -
CDR3 DNA: TGTGCCAGCAGCTCAAGCGGGACCCAAGAGACCCAGTACTTC
CDR3 protein: CASSSSGTQETQYF

V gene: TRBV6-6
J gene: TRBJ2-3
D gene: -
clone size: -
CDR3 DNA: TGTGCCAGCAGTTACATCGTGCGGGGTGCGGATACGCAGTATTTT
CDR3 protein: CASSYIVRGADTQYF

V gene: TRBV9
J gene: TRBJ2-7
D gene: TRBD2
clone size: -
CDR3 DNA: TGTGCCAGCAGCGTAAGCGGGAGCTTCTACGAGCAGTACTTC
CDR3 protein: CASSVSGSFYEQYF

V gene: TRBV6-1
J gene: TRBJ1-2
D gene: -
clone size: -
CDR3 DNA: TGTGCCAGCAGGGTCGGGAGAGATGGCTACACCTTC
CDR3 protein: CASRVGRDGYTF

V gene: TRBV28
J gene: TRBJ2-7
D gene: -
clone size: -
CDR3 DNA: TGTGCCAGCAGCCCTAGCTCCTACGAGCAGTACTTC
CDR3 protein: CASSPSSYEQYF

V gene: TRBV18
J gene: TRBJ2-5
D gene: -
clone size: -
CDR3 DNA: TGTGCCAGCTCACCAGTGGGGGGGCGTGAGACCCAGTACTTC
CDR3 protein: CASSPVGGRETQYF

V gene: TRBV7-6
J gene: TRBJ1-3
D gene: TRBD1
clone size: -
CDR3 DNA: TGTGCCAGCAGCTCCCAGACAGGGCGATTTTCTGGAAACACCATATATTTT
CDR3 protein: CASSSQTGRFSGNTIYF

V gene: TRBV7-3
J gene: TRBJ1-6
D gene: -
clone size: -
CDR3 DNA: TGTGCCAGCAGCTTAACGGGGAGTTCACCCCTCCACTTT
CDR3 protein: CASSLTGSSPLHF

V gene: TRBV4-1
J gene: TRBJ1-2
D gene: -
clone size: -
CDR3 DNA: TGCGCCAGCAGCAATAGGGCCGGGGACTATGGCTACACCTTC
CDR3 protein: CASSNRAGDYGYTF

V gene: TRBV28
J gene: TRBJ1-2
D gene: TRBD1
clone size: -
CDR3 DNA: TGTGCCAGCAGTTTGGAGGGGGCTTATGGCTACACCTTC
CDR3 protein: CASSLEGAYGYTF

V gene: TRBV11-2
J gene: TRBJ2-5
D gene: TRBD1
clone size: -
CDR3 DNA: TGTGCCAGCAGCTTCCGGTATTCTCCAGGGGGTTTTCTGGAGACCCAGTACTTC
CDR3 protein: CASSFRYSPGGFLETQYF

V gene: TRBV28
J gene: TRBJ2-2
D gene: TRBD1
clone size: -
CDR3 DNA: TGTGCCAGCAGTTTATGGAACAGGGGGTCCACCGGGGAGCTGTTTTTT
CDR3 protein: CASSLWNRGSTGELFF

V gene: TRBV4-3
J gene: TRBJ2-7
D gene: -
clone size: few
CDR3 DNA: TGCGCCAGCAGCCGGTCATATGGCAGCTCCTACGAGCAGTACTTC
CDR3 protein: CASSRSYGSSYEQYF

V gene: TRBV30
J gene: TRBJ1-5
D gene: -
clone size: once
CDR3 DNA: TGTGCCTGGAGTGTCAAGAGTGATCAGCCCCAGCATTTT
CDR3 protein: CAWSVKSDQPQHF

V gene: TRBV28
J gene: TRBJ1-6
D gene: -
clone size: -
CDR3 DNA: TGTGCCAGCAGCGCGGGAAGTAGGAATTCACCCCTCCACTTT
CDR3 protein: CASSAGSRNSPLHF

V gene: TRBV30
J gene: TRBJ2-7
D gene: TRBD2
clone size: -
CDR3 DNA: TGTGCCTGGAGTATGGGACTAGCGGGAGCCTACTCCTACGAGCAGTACTTC
CDR3 protein: CAWSMGLAGAYSYEQYF

V gene: TRBV15
J gene: TRBJ1-4
D gene: TRBD1
clone size: -
CDR3 DNA: TGTGCCACCAGCAGCCCCGACAGGGGGCAGGATGAAAAACTGTTTTTT
CDR3 protein: CATSSPDRGQDEKLFF

V gene: TRBV5-4
J gene: TRBJ2-3
D gene: TRBD2
clone size: -
CDR3 DNA: TGTGCCAGCAGCAAAAGCGGGGGGGACTACAAGCAGTATTTT
CDR3 protein: CASSKSGGDYKQYF

V gene: TRBV7-2
J gene: TRBJ2-2
D gene: TRBD1
clone size: -
CDR3 DNA: TGTGCCAGCAGAGGTAACAGGGGTTCCGGGGAGCTGTTTTTT
CDR3 protein: CASRGNRGSGELFF

V gene: TRBV18
J gene: TRBJ2-4
D gene: TRBD1
clone size: few
CDR3 DNA: TGTGCCAGCTCACCGGGACAGGGTTTATCCAAAAACATTCAGTACTTC
CDR3 protein: CASSPGQGLSKNIQYF

V gene: TRBV5-4
J gene: TRBJ2-1
D gene: -
clone size: -
CDR3 DNA: TGTGCCAGCAGTCTCCAGATTGCGGACTCCTACAATGAGCAGTTCTTC
CDR3 protein: CASSLQIADSYNEQFF

V gene: TRBV30
J gene: TRBJ1-5
D gene: -
clone size: -
CDR3 DNA: TGTGCCTGGAGCGAGATCACAGGTCCCCGACAGCCCCAGCATTTT
CDR3 protein: CAWSEITGPRQPQHF

V gene: TRBV9
J gene: TRBJ2-7
D gene: TRBD2
clone size: -
CDR3 DNA: TGTGCCAGCAGCGTAGAGAGCGGGGGATCCTACGAGCAGTACTTC
CDR3 protein: CASSVESGGSYEQYF

V gene: TRBV19
J gene: TRBJ2-7
D gene: -
clone size: -
CDR3 DNA: TGTGCCAGTAGTATGATAGTAGGTGACAGCTACGAGCAGTACTTC
CDR3 protein: CASSMIVGDSYEQYF

V gene: TRBV19
J gene: TRBJ1-1
D gene: -
clone size: -
CDR3 DNA: TGTGCCAGTACTGTGCCCGCACCGCGGGGTGGAGCTTTCTTT
CDR3 protein: CASTVPAPRGGAFF

V gene: TRBV25-1
J gene: TRBJ2-7
D gene: -
clone size: -
CDR3 DNA: TGTGCCAGCCACGGGGGTCCTTCCTCCTACGAGCAGTACTTC
CDR3 protein: CASHGGPSSYEQYF

V gene: TRBV6-6
J gene: TRBJ2-7
D gene: -
clone size: -
CDR3 DNA: TGTGCCAGCAGTCTTCCGGGTTCAGGGTACGAGCAGTACTTC
CDR3 protein: CASSLPGSGYEQYF

V gene: TRBV7-9
J gene: TRBJ1-5
D gene: -
clone size: once
CDR3 DNA: TGTGCCAGCAGCCCGGGACACCCAGTCCATTTT
CDR3 protein: CASSPGHPVHF

V gene: TRBV7-6
J gene: TRBJ2-5
D gene: TRBD2
clone size: few
CDR3 DNA: TGTGCCAGCAGCCAACTAGCGGTTGCGACCCAGTACTTC
CDR3 protein: CASSQLAVATQYF

V gene: TRBV6-6
J gene: TRBJ1-5
D gene: -
clone size: -
CDR3 DNA: TGTGCCAGCACCACAGGATCCAATCAGCCCCAGCATTTT
CDR3 protein: CASTTGSNQPQHF

V gene: TRBV11-2
J gene: TRBJ2-1
D gene: TRBD2
clone size: -
CDR3 DNA: TGTGCCAGCAGCTTAAGGCTAGCGGGAGTAGATGAGCAGTTCTTC
CDR3 protein: CASSLRLAGVDEQFF

V gene: TRBV4-1
J gene: TRBJ1-5
D gene: -
clone size: -
CDR3 DNA: TGCGCCAGCAGCCAAGTGGTCTCGGAGCAGCCCCAGCATTTT
CDR3 protein: CASSQVVSEQPQHF

V gene: TRBV27
J gene: TRBJ1-2
D gene: TRBD1
clone size: -
CDR3 DNA: TGTGCCAGCAGTTTTGGACAGGGGCAAAGGGGCTACACCTTC
CDR3 protein: CASSFGQGQRGYTF

V gene: TRBV28
J gene: TRBJ2-3
D gene: TRBD2
clone size: -
CDR3 DNA: TGTGCCAGCAGTTTCTCCGGGACTAGCGGGAGAACAGATACGCAGTATTTT
CDR3 protein: CASSFSGTSGRTDTQYF

V gene: TRBV9
J gene: TRBJ2-7
D gene: TRBD1
clone size: -
CDR3 DNA: TGTGCCAGCAGCGCCGGGACAGGGGCGACTTACGAGCAGTACTTC
CDR3 protein: CASSAGTGATYEQYF

V gene: TRBV7-9
J gene: TRBJ1-2
D gene: -
clone size: -
CDR3 DNA: TGTTCCAGCAGCCCCGTCGTATATGGCTACACCTTC
CDR3 protein: CSSSPVVYGYTF

V gene: TRBV4-2
J gene: TRBJ1-3
D gene: -
clone size: -
CDR3 DNA: TGTGCCAGCAGCCAAGATCAGTGGGGACAAGGAAACACCATATATTTT
CDR3 protein: CASSQDQWGQGNTIYF

V gene: TRBV7-2
J gene: TRBJ2-7
D gene: TRBD2
clone size: -
CDR3 DNA: TGTGCCAGCAGCTTGGGGACTAGCATGGCCTACGAGCAGTACTTC
CDR3 protein: CASSLGTSMAYEQYF

V gene: TRBV28
J gene: TRBJ1-1
D gene: -
clone size: -
CDR3 DNA: TGTGCCAGCAGTTACGGAGTCACTGAAGCTTTCTTT
CDR3 protein: CASSYGVTEAFF

V gene: TRBV6-5
J gene: TRBJ1-4
D gene: -
clone size: -
CDR3 DNA: TGTGCCAGCAGTTATCAACAGGGCGAAAAACTGTTTTTT
CDR3 protein: CASSYQQGEKLFF

V gene: TRBV5-1
J gene: TRBJ2-1
D gene: -
clone size: -
CDR3 DNA: TGCGCCAGCAGCTTGGGGGGGGACCTATACAATGAGCAGTTCTTC
CDR3 protein: CASSLGGDLYNEQFF

V gene: TRBV18
J gene: TRBJ2-1
D gene: -
clone size: -
CDR3 DNA: TGTGCCAGCTCCCTAAGGGGGACTACCTACAATGAGCAGTTCTTC
CDR3 protein: CASSLRGTTYNEQFF

V gene: TRBV27
J gene: TRBJ2-1
D gene: -
clone size: -
CDR3 DNA: TGTGCCAGCAGCCAGGGTTCGGTCCACCACAATGAGCAGTTCTTC
CDR3 protein: CASSQGSVHHNEQFF

V gene: TRBV4-3
J gene: TRBJ2-5
D gene: TRBD1
clone size: -
CDR3 DNA: TGCGCCAGCAGCCTGGACAGGAGCCAAGAGACCCAGTACTTC
CDR3 protein: CASSLDRSQETQYF

V gene: TRBV29-1
J gene: TRBJ1-1
D gene: -
clone size: -
CDR3 DNA: TGCAGCGTTCGCGCAAGCTTGAACACTGAAGCTTTCTTT
CDR3 protein: CSVRASLNTEAFF

V gene: TRBV10-3
J gene: TRBJ1-1
D gene: TRBD1
clone size: -
CDR3 DNA: TGTGCCATCACGAGACAGGGGGCGCGTTTTTCTGAAGCTTTCTTT
CDR3 protein: CAITRQGARFSEAFF

V gene: TRBV2
J gene: TRBJ2-1
D gene: TRBD2
clone size: few
CDR3 DNA: TGTGCCAGCAGTGAAAGCGGGAGGGCCTACAATGAGCAGTTCTTC
CDR3 protein: CASSESGRAYNEQFF

V gene: TRBV11-2
J gene: TRBJ2-1
D gene: -
clone size: -
CDR3 DNA: TGTGCCAGCAGCTTGGGCACGACTTGGACAAACTACAATGAGCAGTTCTTC
CDR3 protein: CASSLGTTWTNYNEQFF